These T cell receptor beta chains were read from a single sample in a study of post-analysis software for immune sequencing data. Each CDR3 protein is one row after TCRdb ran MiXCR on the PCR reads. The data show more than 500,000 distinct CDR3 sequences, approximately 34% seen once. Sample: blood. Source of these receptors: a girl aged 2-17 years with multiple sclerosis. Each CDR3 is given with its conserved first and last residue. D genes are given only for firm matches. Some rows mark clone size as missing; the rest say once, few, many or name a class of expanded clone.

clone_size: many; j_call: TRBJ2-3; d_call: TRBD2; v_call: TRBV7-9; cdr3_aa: CASSFTSGGLGDTQYF; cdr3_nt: TGTGCCAGCAGCTTCACTAGCGGGGGTCTTGGAGATACGCAGTATTTT
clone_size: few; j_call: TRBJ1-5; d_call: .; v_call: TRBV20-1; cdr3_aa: CSARVVTGTNQPQHF; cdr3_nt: TGCAGTGCTAGAGTAGTGACGGGCACCAATCAGCCCCAGCATTTT
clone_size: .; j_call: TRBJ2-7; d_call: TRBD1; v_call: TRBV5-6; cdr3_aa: CASSPWTGGSSYEQYF; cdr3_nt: TGTGCCAGCAGCCCCTGGACAGGGGGAAGCTCCTACGAGCAGTACTTC
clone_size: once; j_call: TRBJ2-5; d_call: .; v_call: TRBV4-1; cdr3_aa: CASSQDLSADATQYF; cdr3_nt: TGCGCCAGCAGCCAAGATCTCAGCGCAGATGCGACCCAGTACTTC
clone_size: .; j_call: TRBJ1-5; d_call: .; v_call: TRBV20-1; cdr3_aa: CSARGGRAYSNQPQHF; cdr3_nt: TGCAGTGCTAGAGGAGGGCGAGCATATAGCAATCAGCCCCAGCATTTT
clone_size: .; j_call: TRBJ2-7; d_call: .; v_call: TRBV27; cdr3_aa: CASSSGLPFQTYEQYF; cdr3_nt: TGTGCCAGCAGTAGCGGACTGCCCTTCCAAACATACGAGCAGTACTTC
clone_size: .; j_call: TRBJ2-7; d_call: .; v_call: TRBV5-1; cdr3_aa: CASSWIGQAYEQYF; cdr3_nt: TGCGCCAGCAGCTGGATCGGGCAGGCCTACGAGCAGTACTTC
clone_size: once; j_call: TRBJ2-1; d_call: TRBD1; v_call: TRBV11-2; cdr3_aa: CASSRIEQGARNEQFF; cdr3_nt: TGTGCCAGCAGCCGTATAGAACAGGGGGCGCGCAATGAGCAGTTCTTC
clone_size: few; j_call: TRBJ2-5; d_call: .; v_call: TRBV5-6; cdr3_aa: CASSRLALGGQETQYF; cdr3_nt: TGTGCCAGCAGCCGGCTAGCGTTGGGGGGTCAAGAGACCCAGTACTTC
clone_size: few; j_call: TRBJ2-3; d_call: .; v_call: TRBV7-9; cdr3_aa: CASSLVGERDTQYF; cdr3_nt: TGTGCCAGCAGCTTAGTTGGGGAAAGAGATACGCAGTATTTT
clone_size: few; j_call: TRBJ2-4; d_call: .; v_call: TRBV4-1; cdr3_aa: CASKPGQTQYF; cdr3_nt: TGCGCCAGCAAACCGGGGCAGACTCAGTACTTC
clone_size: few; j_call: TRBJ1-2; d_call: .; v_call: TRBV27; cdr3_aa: CASSWKRPASGYGYTF; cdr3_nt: TGTGCCAGCAGTTGGAAACGCCCGGCGAGTGGCTATGGCTACACCTTC
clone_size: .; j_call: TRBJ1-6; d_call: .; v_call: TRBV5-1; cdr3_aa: CASSMTGPGVPLHF; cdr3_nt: TGCGCCAGCAGCATGACAGGCCCGGGGGTGCCCCTCCACTTT
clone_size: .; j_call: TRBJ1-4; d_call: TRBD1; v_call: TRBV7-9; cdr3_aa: CASSDRQGSNEKLFF; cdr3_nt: TGCGCCAGCAGCGACAGACAGGGCTCTAATGAAAAACTGTTTTTT
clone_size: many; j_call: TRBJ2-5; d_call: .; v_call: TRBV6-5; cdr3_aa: CASSPSFGHSQETQYF; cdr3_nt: TGTGCCAGCAGTCCATCCTTTGGACACAGCCAAGAGACCCAGTACTTC
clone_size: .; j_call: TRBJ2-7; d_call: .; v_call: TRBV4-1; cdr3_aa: CASSQTIMRDEQYF; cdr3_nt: TGCGCCAGCAGCCAAACTATAATGCGAGACGAGCAGTACTTC
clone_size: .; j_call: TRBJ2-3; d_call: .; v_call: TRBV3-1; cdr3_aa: CASSQGRTDTQYF; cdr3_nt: TGTGCCAGCAGCCAGGGCCGCACAGATACGCAGTATTTT
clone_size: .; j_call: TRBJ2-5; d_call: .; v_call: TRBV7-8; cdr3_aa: CASSFRETLQTQYF; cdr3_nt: TGTGCCAGCAGCTTTAGAGAGACGCTACAGACCCAGTACTTC
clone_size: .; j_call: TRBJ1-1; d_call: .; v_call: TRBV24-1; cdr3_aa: CATSDLSNTEAFF; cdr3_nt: TGTGCCACCAGTGACCTCTCGAACACTGAAGCTTTCTTT
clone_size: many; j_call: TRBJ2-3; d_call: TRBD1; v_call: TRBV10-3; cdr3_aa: CAIFSGTEPNTQYF; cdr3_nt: TGTGCCATCTTCTCCGGGACAGAACCAAATACGCAGTATTTT
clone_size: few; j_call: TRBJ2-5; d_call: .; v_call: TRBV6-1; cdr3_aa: CASSEGDASGETQYF; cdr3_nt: TGTGCCAGCAGTGAAGGGGACGCCTCCGGGGAGACCCAGTACTTC
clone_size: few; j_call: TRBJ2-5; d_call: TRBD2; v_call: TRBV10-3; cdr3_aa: CAISEHGLAGETQYF; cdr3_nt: TGTGCCATCAGTGAGCACGGACTAGCGGGGGAGACCCAGTACTTC
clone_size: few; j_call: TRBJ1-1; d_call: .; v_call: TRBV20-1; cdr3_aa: CSAREMGDEAFF; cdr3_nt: TGCAGTGCTAGAGAGATGGGGGATGAAGCTTTCTTT